This T cell receptor beta chain emerged from a study of response to subunit inactivated influenza vaccine. Study findings and constraints: Each seasonal influenza vaccination recruits few new T cells, the authors suggested.

This clonotype was recorded at least ten times. Antigen: not known. The CDR3 is 14 amino acids. Trimming took 3 bases from V and 4 from J, leaving 12 bases between them. The germline V gene has CDR1 MNHNS and CDR2 SASEGT. Each CDR3 protein is one row after TCRdb ran MiXCR on the RT-PCR reads. Of 150,000 to 200,000 distinct CDR3 sequences in the sample, approximately 12% were seen once. The sample was CD8+ T cells sorted from PBMCs, taken about 24 months after vaccination. This clonotype originated in a man between 50 and 69 years old who received an inactivated influenza vaccine. The chain carries TRBV6-1 and TRBJ1-2; possibly TRBD1 for D (5 bases). In nucleotides, the CDR3 is TGTGCCAGCAGTGACTGGGACGAGAGCTATGGCTACACCTTC. It yields the protein CASSDWDESYGYTF.